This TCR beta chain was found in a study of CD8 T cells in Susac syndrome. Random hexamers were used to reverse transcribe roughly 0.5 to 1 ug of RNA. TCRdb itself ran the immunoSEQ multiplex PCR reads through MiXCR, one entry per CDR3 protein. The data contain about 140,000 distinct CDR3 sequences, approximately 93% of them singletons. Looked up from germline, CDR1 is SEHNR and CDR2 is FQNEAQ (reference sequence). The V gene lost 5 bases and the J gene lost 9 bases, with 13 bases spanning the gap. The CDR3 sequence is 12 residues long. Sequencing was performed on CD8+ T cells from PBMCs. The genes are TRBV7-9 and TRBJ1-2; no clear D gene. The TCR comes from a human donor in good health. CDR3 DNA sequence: TGTGCCAGCAGCCCGACGGCTAGTCGCTACACCTTC. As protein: CASSPTASRYTF.